This TCR beta chain was identified in a study of cytomegalovirus exposure and HLA in healthy donors. The PCR employed 60 Vbeta primers together with 13 Jbeta primers. Profiled with immunoSEQ multiplex PCR; TCRdb holds only in-frame clones, not every one. The profile covers 160,000 or so clones, with over 75% appearing a single time and 0.5% to 0.55% taken by the ten largest. This CDR3 contains 19 residues. V gave up 3 bases and J gave up 1 base; unmatched junction bases: 10. CDR1 SGHRS and CDR2 YFSETQ come from the germline V gene. The table lists this clone with a few counts. This TCR came from a woman between 50 and 59 years old in good health and CMV-seronegative. What was sequenced was PBMCs. The chain uses TRBV5-1 and TRBJ2-6; 10 bases fit TRBD1. The CDR3 loop reads CASSWGLWTGGSGANVLTF. CDR3 in DNA: TGCGCCAGCAGCTGGGGGTTGTGGACAGGGGGGTCTGGGGCCAACGTCCTGACTTTC.